These 17 T cell receptor beta chains share one sample of origin, sequenced in a study of shared clonotypes between healthy human individuals. Repertoires were generated with immunoSEQ multiplex PCR, while TCRdb's copy carries only in-frame clones and drops some. This table holds 2 million to 3 million clones, approximately 93% found once. The sequencing input was naive CD4+ T cells from PBMCs. Subset denoted: CD45RA+ positively selected. Receptors were obtained from a man aged 18 to 30 in good health. Some clones in this sample may be carry-over from other donors' samples.

The chain carries TRBV2 and TRBJ2-1, with 7 bases identical to TRBD1. The V gene end was trimmed by 5 bases and the J gene end by 8 bases; junction bases not matched to a gene: 9. The CDR3 totals 14 residues. Germline V gives CDR1 SNHLY, CDR2 FYNNEI. The CDR3 spells CASSPFPGQDEQFF. As DNA, the CDR3 is TGTGCCAGCAGTCCCTTCCCTGGACAGGATGAGCAGTTCTTC.

J is TRBJ2-3 and V is TRBV4-3; the match to TRBD2 covers 13 bases. CDR3 length: 16 residues. V was clipped by 2 bases and J by 6 bases; unmatched bases: 5. In germline, CDR1 is LGHNA, CDR2 YSLEER. The CDR3 protein is CASSQLLAGGGDTQYF. The CDR3 nucleotides read TGCGCCAGCAGCCAATTACTAGCGGGGGGGGGTGATACGCAGTATTTT.

The V call is TRBV5-1, the J call TRBJ1-4; TRBD1 is a possible D gene (5 bases). V lost 4 bases and J 0 bases, leaving 13 bases between the germline ends. The CDR3 is 16 residues long. Per the germline V gene, CDR1 is SGHRS and CDR2 is YFSETQ. CDR3 bases: TGCGCCAGCAGCCGCGCCCAACAGGCAACTAATGAAAAACTGTTTTTT. As protein: CASSRAQQATNEKLFF.

The rearrangement uses TRBV2 and TRBJ2-1; tentative D call: TRBD1 (6 bases). Per the germline V gene, CDR1 is SNHLY and CDR2 is FYNNEI. Trimming took 8 bases from V and 4 from J, leaving 12 bases between them. This CDR3 is 13 amino acids long. CDR3 residues: CASLKGEYNEQFF. The CDR3 nucleotides read TGTGCCAGCTTAAAGGGGGAATACAATGAGCAGTTCTTC.

This chain's CDR3 is CASTFHGRTGGKNTGELFF. The CDR3 DNA reads as TGTGCCAGCACTTTCCACGGACGGACTGGGGGGAAGAACACCGGGGAGCTGTTTTTT. The gene calls are TRBV27 and TRBJ2-2; D perhaps matches TRBD2 (6 bases). V was trimmed by 7 bases and J by 1 base, leaving 25 bases between them. CDR3 length: 19 amino acids. Germline CDR1 reads MNHEY; CDR2 reads SMNVEV (reference sequence).

This sequence joins TRBV9 and TRBJ2-1, with D unclear. Per germline, CDR1 SGDLS and CDR2 YYNGEE. V was clipped by 2 bases and J by 3 bases, with 9 bases between them. The CDR3 totals 14 residues. CDR3 amino acids: CASSVSTNYNEQFF. The CDR3 nucleotides are TGTGCCAGCAGCGTCTCCACGAACTACAATGAGCAGTTCTTC. Filled out from reference TRBV9 and TRBJ2-1, the complete variable domain reads DSGVTQTPKHLITATGQRVTLRCSPRSGDLSVYWYQQSLDQGLQFLIQYYNGEERAKGNILERFSAQQFPDLHSELNLSSLELGDSALYFCASSVSTNYNEQFFGPGTRLTVL.

The V call is TRBV5-1, the J call TRBJ1-2, with 10 bases fitting TRBD1. Trimming at V came to 3 bases and at J to 6 bases, leaving 5 bases not matched to a gene. CDR1 and CDR2 (germline): SGHRS, YFSETQ. CDR3 length: 14 residues. CDR3 protein: CASSWTGGGDGYTF. CDR3 nucleotide sequence: TGCGCCAGCAGCTGGACAGGGGGAGGTGATGGCTACACCTTC.

J is TRBJ2-3 and V is TRBV4-1; 10 nucleotides align to TRBD2. The CDR3 contains 16 residues. Looked up from germline, CDR1 is MGHRA and CDR2 is YSYEKL. The V segment lost 3 bases and the J segment 5 bases; nucleotides outside the gene matches: 8. This chain's CDR3 is CASSHTLTSGQDTQYF. CDR3 sequence (DNA): TGCGCCAGCAGCCACACACTGACTAGCGGGCAAGATACGCAGTATTTT.

The genes are TRBV10-3 and TRBJ2-7; 11 nucleotides match TRBD2. Germline CDR1 and CDR2: ENHRY and SYGVKD. V trimming: 2 bases; J trimming: 3 bases; junction bases outside the gene matches: 3. CDR3 size: 15 residues. The CDR3 spells CAISETSGSIYEQYF. In nucleotides, the CDR3 is TGTGCCATCAGTGAGACTAGCGGGAGTATCTACGAGCAGTACTTC.

The chain employs TRBV6-6 and TRBJ1-1; D is uncertain. The V end was cut by 7 bases, the J end by 2 bases, with 5 bases between. The germline gives CDR1 MNHNY, CDR2 SVGAGI (reference sequence). This CDR3 is built from 11 residues. The CDR3 region has the DNA TGTGCCAGCAAGAGAAACACTGAAGCTTTCTTT. Amino acids: CASKRNTEAFF.

The J gene is TRBJ2-3, the V gene TRBV5-1; 10 bases fit TRBD2. J lost 6 bases, V lost 7 bases, and 8 bases had no gene match. Germline CDR1 and CDR2: SGHRS and YFSETQ. The CDR3 length is 14 residues. CDR3 coding DNA: TGCGCCAGCCGATTTAGCGGGAGGATGGATACGCAGTATTTT. As protein: CASRFSGRMDTQYF. Combining the CDR3 with reference TRBV5-1 and TRBJ2-3 gives the whole variable domain KAGVTQTPRYLIKTRGQQVTLSCSPISGHRSVSWYQQTPGQGLQFLFEYFSETQRNKGNFPGRFSGRQFSNSRSEMNVSTLELGDSALYLCASRFSGRMDTQYFGPGTRLTVL.

The chain combines TRBV5-1 with TRBJ2-1, with TRBD2 matching over 9 bases. The junction had 2 bases not matched to a gene; V was cut back by 1 base and J by 3 bases. The CDR3 covers 15 residues. Germline values: CDR1 SGHRS, CDR2 YFSETQ. The CDR3 sequence is CASSLLAGNYNEQFF. In nucleotides, the CDR3 is TGCGCCAGCAGCTTGCTAGCGGGAAACTACAATGAGCAGTTCTTC. Drawing the rest from reference TRBV5-1 and TRBJ2-1, the complete variable domain is KAGVTQTPRYLIKTRGQQVTLSCSPISGHRSVSWYQQTPGQGLQFLFEYFSETQRNKGNFPGRFSGRQFSNSRSEMNVSTLELGDSALYLCASSLLAGNYNEQFFGPGTRLTVL.

The chain couples TRBV6-5 to TRBJ1-1, with 8 bases that match TRBD1. This CDR3 comprises 13 residues. CDR1 MNHEY and CDR2 SVGAGI come from the germline V gene. V lost 6 bases to trimming and J lost 7 bases; unmatched junction nucleotides: 7. The CDR3 nucleotides are TGTGCCAGCAGCTTAGGACAGGGAGGTGAAGCTTTCTTT. It translates to CASSLGQGGEAFF.

The chain links TRBV28 to TRBJ2-5; weak D call: TRBD1 (6 bases). The CDR3 consists of 17 residues. Trimming removed 3 bases at V and 1 base at J, with 18 bases between. Looked up from germline, CDR1 is MDHEN and CDR2 is SYDVKM. CDR3 region: CASSFTLGQTIQETQYF. CDR3 DNA: TGTGCCAGCAGTTTCACACTAGGACAGACCATCCAAGAGACCCAGTACTTC.

V is TRBV27 and J is TRBJ2-7, with 9 bases matching TRBD2. From germline, CDR1 is MNHEY and CDR2 SMNVEV (reference sequence). Trimming at V came to 8 bases and at J to 3 bases, leaving 8 bases not matched to a gene. The CDR3 contains 14 residues. The CDR3 sequence is CASARLAGNYEQYF. The CDR3 DNA reads as TGTGCCAGCGCCCGGCTAGCGGGGAACTACGAGCAGTACTTC.

The chain carries TRBV5-1 and TRBJ2-2; 14 bases fit TRBD2. CDR1 is SGHRS and CDR2 is YFSETQ in the germline V gene. V dropped 0 bases and J dropped 4; count of bases not matched to a gene: 2. This CDR3 region has 17 residues. CDR3 loop: CASSLGLAGGPTGELFF. The DNA of the CDR3 is TGCGCCAGCAGCTTGGGACTAGCGGGAGGGCCCACCGGGGAGCTGTTTTTT. The variable domain in full, with the rest retrieved from reference TRBV5-1 and TRBJ2-2, is KAGVTQTPRYLIKTRGQQVTLSCSPISGHRSVSWYQQTPGQGLQFLFEYFSETQRNKGNFPGRFSGRQFSNSRSEMNVSTLELGDSALYLCASSLGLAGGPTGELFFGEGSRLTVL.

V and J are TRBV9 and TRBJ2-3, with D possibly TRBD1 on 5 matching bases. This CDR3 region has 15 residues. V lost 1 base, J lost 2 bases, and 11 bases lay in between. Germline values: CDR1 SGDLS, CDR2 YYNGEE. The CDR3 loop reads CASSVQGRYTDTQYF. As DNA, the CDR3 is TGTGCCAGCAGCGTACAGGGCCGGTACACAGATACGCAGTATTTT.